This T cell receptor (beta chain) was sequenced in a study of OX40 agonist ivuxolimab in advanced cancers. Study context: Every patient in dose escalation had hepatocellular carcinoma, melanoma, renal cell or head and neck cancer.

CDR3 length: 13 amino acids. With 4 bases clipped from V and 10 bases from J, the junction kept 8 bases outside the gene matches. Germline V lookup: CDR1 LNHDA, CDR2 SQIVND (reference sequence). This table comes from immunoSEQ multiplex PCR, and its TCRdb copy is limited to in-frame clones, with some not included. The repertoire has approximately 68,000 clones, approximately 90% of them found once; the top ten carry under 1%. The rearrangement links TRBV19 to TRBJ2-5, with TRBD1 matching 8 bases. This sequence was found in an adult with an advanced solid tumor such as melanoma, head and neck, liver or kidney cancer. This specimen consisted of CD4+ or CD8+ T cells sorted from blood, obtained in a trial of the OX40 agonist ivuxolimab. The CDR3 region has the DNA TGTGCCAGTAGTACGGGACAGGTCGTTGGCCAGTACTTC. Residues: CASSTGQVVGQYF. Drawing the rest from reference TRBV19 and TRBJ2-5, the complete variable domain is DGGITQSPKYLFRKEGQNVTLSCEQNLNHDAMYWYRQDPGQGLRLIYYSQIVNDFQKGDIAEGYSVSREKKESFPLTVTSAQKNPTAFYLCASSTGQVVGQYFGPGTRLLVL.